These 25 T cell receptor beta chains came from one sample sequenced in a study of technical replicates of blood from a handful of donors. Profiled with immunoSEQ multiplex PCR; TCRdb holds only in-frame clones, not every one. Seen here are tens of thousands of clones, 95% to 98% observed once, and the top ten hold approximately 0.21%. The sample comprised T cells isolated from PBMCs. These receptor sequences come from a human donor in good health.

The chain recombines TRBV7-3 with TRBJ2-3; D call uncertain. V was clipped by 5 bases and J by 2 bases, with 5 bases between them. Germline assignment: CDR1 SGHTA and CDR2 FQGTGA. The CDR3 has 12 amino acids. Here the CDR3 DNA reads TGTGCCAGCAGCCCAAACACAGATACGCAGTATTTT. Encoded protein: CASSPNTDTQYF.

The CDR3 nucleotides read TGTGCCACCCAGAGGGGGGGTCGGGTGGCTGAAGCTTTCTTT. It is translated as CATQRGGRVAEAFF. The J gene is TRBJ1-1, the V gene TRBV19; possibly TRBD1 for D (6 bases). Trimming stripped 10 bases from V and 6 bases from J, with 21 bases between. There are 14 residues in the CDR3. Germline loops: CDR1 LNHDA, CDR2 SQIVND (reference sequence).

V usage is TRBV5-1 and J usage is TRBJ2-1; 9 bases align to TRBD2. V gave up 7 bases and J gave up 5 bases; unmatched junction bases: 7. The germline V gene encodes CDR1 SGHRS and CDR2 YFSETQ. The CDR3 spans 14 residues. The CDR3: CASQLAGQNNEQFF. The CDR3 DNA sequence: TGCGCCAGCCAACTAGCGGGTCAGAACAATGAGCAGTTCTTC.

The CDR3 sequence: CASSSNLAERTYEQYF. The CDR3 region has the DNA TGTGCCAGCAGCTCGAACCTAGCGGAGAGAACCTACGAGCAGTACTTC. The genes are TRBV7-9 and TRBJ2-7, with 7 bases aligning to TRBD2. Germline CDR1 reads SEHNR; CDR2 reads FQNEAQ (reference sequence). This CDR3 has 16 amino acids. Trimming cost V 4 bases and J 2 bases; bases outside gene matches: 11.

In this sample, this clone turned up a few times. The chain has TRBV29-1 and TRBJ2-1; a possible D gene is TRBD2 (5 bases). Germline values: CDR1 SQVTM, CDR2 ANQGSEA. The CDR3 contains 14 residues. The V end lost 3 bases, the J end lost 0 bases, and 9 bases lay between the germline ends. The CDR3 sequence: CSVDTSGSYNEQFF. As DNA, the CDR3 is TGCAGCGTTGATACCAGCGGCTCCTACAATGAGCAGTTCTTC.

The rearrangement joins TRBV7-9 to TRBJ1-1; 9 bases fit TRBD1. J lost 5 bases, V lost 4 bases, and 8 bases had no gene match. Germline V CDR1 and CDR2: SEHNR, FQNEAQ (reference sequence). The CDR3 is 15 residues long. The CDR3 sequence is CASSYGTGFGTEAFF. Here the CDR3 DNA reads TGTGCCAGCAGCTACGGGACAGGGTTCGGAACTGAAGCTTTCTTT.

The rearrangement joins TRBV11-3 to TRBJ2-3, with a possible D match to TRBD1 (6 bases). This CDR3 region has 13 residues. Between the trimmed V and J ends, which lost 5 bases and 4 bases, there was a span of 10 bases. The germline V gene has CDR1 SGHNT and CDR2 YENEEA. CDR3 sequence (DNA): TGTGCCAGCAGCATCCAGGGGCCAGATACGCAGTATTTT. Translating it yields CASSIQGPDTQYF.

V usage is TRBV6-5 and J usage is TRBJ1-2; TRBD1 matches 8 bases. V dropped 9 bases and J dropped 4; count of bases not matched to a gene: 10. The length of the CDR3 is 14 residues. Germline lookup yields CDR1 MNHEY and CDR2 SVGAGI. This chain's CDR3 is CASSDRALIYGYTF. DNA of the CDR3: TGTGCCAGTTCGGACAGGGCACTAATCTATGGCTACACCTTC.

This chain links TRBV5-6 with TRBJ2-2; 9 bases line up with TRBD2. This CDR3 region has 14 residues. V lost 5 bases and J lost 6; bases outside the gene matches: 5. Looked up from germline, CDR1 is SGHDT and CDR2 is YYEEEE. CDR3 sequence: CASRRAGGSGELFF. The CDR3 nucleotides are TGTGCCAGCAGACGAGCGGGAGGTTCCGGGGAGCTGTTTTTT.

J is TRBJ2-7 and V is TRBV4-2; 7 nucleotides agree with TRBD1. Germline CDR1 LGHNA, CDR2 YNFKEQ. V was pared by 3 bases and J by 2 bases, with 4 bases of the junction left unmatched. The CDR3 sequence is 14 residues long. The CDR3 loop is CASSQGTEPYEQYF. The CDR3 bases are TGTGCCAGCAGCCAGGGGACAGAGCCCTACGAGCAGTACTTC.

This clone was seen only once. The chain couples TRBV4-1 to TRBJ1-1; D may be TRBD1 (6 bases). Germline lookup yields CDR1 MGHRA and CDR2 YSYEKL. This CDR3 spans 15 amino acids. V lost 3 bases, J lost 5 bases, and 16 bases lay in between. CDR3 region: CASSHIDRWTTEAFF. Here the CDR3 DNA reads TGCGCCAGCAGCCACATCGACAGGTGGACGACTGAAGCTTTCTTT.

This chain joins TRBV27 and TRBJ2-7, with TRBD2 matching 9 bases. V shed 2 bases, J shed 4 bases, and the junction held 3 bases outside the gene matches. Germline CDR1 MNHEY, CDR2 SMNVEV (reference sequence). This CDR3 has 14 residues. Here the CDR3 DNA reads TGTGCCAGCAGTTTAGCGGGAGGGCAATACGAGCAGTACTTC. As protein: CASSLAGGQYEQYF.

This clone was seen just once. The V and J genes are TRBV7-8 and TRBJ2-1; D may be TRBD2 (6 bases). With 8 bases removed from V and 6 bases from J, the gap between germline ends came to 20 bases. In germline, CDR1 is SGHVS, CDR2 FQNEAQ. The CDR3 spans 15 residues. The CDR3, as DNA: TGTGCCAGCTCAGTTGTCGGGAGTTTTCGCAATGAGCAGTTCTTC. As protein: CASSVVGSFRNEQFF.

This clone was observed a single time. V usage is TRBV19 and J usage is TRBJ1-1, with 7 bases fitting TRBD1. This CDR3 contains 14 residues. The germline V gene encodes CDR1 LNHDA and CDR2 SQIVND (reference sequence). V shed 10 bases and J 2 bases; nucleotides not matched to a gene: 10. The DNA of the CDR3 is TGTGCCACCAAAGAGGGACAGATAAACACTGAAGCTTTCTTT. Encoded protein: CATKEGQINTEAFF.

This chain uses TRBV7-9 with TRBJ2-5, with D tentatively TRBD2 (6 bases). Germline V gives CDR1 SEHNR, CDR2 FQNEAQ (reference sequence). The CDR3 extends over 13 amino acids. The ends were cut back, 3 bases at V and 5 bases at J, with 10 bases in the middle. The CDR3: CASSFGGWETQYF. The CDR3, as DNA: TGTGCCAGCAGCTTTGGGGGGTGGGAGACCCAGTACTTC.

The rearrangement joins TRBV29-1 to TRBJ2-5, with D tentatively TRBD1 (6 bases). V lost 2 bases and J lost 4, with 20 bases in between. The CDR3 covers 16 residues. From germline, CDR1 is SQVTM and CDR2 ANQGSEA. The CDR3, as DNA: TGCAGCGTTGAATTCAATAAACAGGGTATTCGAGAGACCCAGTACTTC. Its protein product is CSVEFNKQGIRETQYF.

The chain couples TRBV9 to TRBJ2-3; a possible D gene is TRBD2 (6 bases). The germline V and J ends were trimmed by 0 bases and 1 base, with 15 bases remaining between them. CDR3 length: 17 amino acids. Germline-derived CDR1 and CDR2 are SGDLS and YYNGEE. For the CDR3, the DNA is TGTGCCAGCAGCGTAGCGGGAGCGATACTTGGCACAGATACGCAGTATTTT. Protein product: CASSVAGAILGTDTQYF.

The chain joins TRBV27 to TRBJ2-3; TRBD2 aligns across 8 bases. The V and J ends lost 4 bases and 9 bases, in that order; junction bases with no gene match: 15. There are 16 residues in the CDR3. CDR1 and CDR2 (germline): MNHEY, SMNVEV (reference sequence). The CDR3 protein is CASSSEREKYTGTQYF. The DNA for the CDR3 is TGTGCCAGCAGTTCGGAGCGGGAGAAGTACACAGGAACGCAGTATTTT.

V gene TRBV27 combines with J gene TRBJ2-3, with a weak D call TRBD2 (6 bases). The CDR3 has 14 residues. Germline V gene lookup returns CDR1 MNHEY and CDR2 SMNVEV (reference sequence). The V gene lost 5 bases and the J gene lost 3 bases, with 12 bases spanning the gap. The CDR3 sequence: CASSPWRGTDTQYF. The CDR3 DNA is TGTGCCAGCAGTCCCTGGAGGGGTACAGATACGCAGTATTTT.

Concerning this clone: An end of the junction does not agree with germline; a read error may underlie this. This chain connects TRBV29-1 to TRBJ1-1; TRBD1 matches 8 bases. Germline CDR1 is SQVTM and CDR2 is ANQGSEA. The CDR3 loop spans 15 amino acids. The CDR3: CSVVDRVYVNTEAFF. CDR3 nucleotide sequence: TGCAGCGTGGTGGACAGGGTCTACGTGAATACTGAAGCTTTCTTT. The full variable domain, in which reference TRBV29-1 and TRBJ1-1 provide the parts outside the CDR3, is SAVISQKPSRDICQRGTSLTIQCQVDSQVTMMFWYRQQPGQSLTLIATANQGSEATYESGFVIDKFPISRPNLTFSTLTVSNMSPEDSSIYLCSVVDRVYVNTEAFFGQGTRLTVV.

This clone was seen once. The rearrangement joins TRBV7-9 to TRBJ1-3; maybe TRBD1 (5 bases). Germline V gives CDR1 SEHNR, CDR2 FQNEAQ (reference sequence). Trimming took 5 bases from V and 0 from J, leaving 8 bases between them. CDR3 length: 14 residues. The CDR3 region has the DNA TGTGCCAGCAGCCCGGACAACTCTGGAAACACCATATATTTT. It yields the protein CASSPDNSGNTIYF.

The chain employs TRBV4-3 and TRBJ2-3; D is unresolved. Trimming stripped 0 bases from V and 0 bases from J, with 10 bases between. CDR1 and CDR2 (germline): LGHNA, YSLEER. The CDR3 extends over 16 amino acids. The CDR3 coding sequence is TGCGCCAGCAGCCAAGACGGAACAGCTAGCACAGATACGCAGTATTTT. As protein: CASSQDGTASTDTQYF.

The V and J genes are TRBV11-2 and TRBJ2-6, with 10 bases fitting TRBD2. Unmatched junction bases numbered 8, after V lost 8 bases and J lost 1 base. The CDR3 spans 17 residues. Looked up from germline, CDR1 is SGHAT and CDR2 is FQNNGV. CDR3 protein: CASGGLAASSGANVLTF. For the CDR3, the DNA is TGTGCCAGCGGAGGACTAGCGGCCAGTTCTGGGGCCAACGTCCTGACTTTC.

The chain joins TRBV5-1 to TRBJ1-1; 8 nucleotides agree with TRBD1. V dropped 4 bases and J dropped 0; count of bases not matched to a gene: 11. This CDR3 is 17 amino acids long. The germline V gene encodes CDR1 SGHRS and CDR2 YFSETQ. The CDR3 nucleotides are TGCGCCAGCAGCCCGAGGACAGGGCGCCAACTGAACACTGAAGCTTTCTTT. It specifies CASSPRTGRQLNTEAFF. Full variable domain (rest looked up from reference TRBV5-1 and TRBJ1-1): KAGVTQTPRYLIKTRGQQVTLSCSPISGHRSVSWYQQTPGQGLQFLFEYFSETQRNKGNFPGRFSGRQFSNSRSEMNVSTLELGDSALYLCASSPRTGRQLNTEAFFGQGTRLTVV.

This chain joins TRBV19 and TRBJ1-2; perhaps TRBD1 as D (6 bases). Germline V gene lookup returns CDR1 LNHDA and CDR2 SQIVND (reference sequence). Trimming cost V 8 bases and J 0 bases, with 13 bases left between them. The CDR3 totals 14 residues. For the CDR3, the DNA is TGTGCCAGTGAAGGGGGATTAGCTAACTATGGCTACACCTTC. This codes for CASEGGLANYGYTF. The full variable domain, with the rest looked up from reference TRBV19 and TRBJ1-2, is DGGITQSPKYLFRKEGQNVTLSCEQNLNHDAMYWYRQDPGQGLRLIYYSQIVNDFQKGDIAEGYSVSREKKESFPLTVTSAQKNPTAFYLCASEGGLANYGYTFGSGTRLTVV.